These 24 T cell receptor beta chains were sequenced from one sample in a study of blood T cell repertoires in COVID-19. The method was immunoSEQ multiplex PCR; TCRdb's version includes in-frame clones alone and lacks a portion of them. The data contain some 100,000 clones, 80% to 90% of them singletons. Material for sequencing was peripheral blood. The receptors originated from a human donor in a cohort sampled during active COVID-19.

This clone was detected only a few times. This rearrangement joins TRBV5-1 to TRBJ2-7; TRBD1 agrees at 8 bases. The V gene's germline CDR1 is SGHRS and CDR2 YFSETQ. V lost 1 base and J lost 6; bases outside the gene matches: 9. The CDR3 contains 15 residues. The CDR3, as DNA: TGCGCCAGCAGCTTGTCGGCCGCGACAGGGGCCGAGCAGTACTTC. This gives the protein CASSLSAATGAEQYF.

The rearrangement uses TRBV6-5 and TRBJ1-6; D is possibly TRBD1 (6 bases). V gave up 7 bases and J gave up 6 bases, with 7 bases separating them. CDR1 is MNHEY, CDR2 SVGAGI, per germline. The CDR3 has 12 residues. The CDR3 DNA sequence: TGTGCCAGCATGGACAGTAATTCACCCCTCCACTTT. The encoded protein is CASMDSNSPLHF.

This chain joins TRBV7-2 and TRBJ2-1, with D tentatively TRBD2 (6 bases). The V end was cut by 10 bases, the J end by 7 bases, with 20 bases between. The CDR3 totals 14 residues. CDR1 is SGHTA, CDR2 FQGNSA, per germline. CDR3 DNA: TGTGCCACCACGAAGGACTTCGGGGGAAATGAGCAGTTCTTC. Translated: CATTKDFGGNEQFF.

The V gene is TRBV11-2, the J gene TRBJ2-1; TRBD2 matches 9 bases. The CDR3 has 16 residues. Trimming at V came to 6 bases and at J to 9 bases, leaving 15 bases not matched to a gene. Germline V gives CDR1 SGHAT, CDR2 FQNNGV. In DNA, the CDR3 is TGTGCCAGCAGTACCCCCGGGACTAGCTTTCGCTTTGAGCAGTTCTTC. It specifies CASSTPGTSFRFEQFF.

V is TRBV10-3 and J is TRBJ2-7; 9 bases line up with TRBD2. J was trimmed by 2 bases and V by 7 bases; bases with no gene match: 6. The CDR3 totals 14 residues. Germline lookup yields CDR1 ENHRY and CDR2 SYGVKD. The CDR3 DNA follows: TGTGCCATCAAGGGCGGGAGGGATGCCTACGAGCAGTACTTC. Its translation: CAIKGGRDAYEQYF.

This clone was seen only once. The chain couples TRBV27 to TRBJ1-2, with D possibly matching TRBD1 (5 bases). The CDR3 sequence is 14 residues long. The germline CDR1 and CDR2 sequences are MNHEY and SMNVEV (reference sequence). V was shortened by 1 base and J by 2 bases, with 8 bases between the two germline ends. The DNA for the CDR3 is TGTGCCAGCAGTTTATGGGGCTCGAACTATGGCTACACCTTC. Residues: CASSLWGSNYGYTF.

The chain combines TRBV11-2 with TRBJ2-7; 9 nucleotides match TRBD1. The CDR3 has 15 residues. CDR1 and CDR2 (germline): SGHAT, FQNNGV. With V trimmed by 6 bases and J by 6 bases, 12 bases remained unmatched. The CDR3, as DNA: TGTGCCAGCAGTAATACGGGACAGGGCATGAGCGAGCAGTACTTC. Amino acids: CASSNTGQGMSEQYF.

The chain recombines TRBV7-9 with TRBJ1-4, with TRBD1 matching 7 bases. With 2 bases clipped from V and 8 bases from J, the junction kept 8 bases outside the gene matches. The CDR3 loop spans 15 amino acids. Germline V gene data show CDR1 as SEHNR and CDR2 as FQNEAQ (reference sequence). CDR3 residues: CASSLLEGAGEKLFF. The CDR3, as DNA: TGTGCCAGCAGCTTACTGGAGGGGGCAGGGGAAAAACTGTTTTTT.

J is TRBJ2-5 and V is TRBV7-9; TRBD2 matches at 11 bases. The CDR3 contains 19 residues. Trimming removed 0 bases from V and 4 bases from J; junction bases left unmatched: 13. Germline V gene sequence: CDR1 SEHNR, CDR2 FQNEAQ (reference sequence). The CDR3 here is CASSLAKTSGSGIGETQYF. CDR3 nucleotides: TGTGCCAGCAGCTTAGCTAAAACTAGCGGGAGTGGGATCGGAGAGACCCAGTACTTC.

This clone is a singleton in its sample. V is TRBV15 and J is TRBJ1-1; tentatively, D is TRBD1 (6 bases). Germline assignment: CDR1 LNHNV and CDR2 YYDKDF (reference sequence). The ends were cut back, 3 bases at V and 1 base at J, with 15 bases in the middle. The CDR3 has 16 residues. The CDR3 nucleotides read TGTGCCACCAGCAGCGCGAACGTCAGGGGGAACACTGAAGCTTTCTTT. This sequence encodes CATSSANVRGNTEAFF.

The CDR3 protein is CASSRQGASADTQYF. The CDR3 DNA is TGTGCCAGCAGCCGACAGGGGGCTTCGGCAGATACGCAGTATTTT. The rearrangement links TRBV6-6 to TRBJ2-3; 10 bases line up with TRBD1. The V gene end was trimmed by 6 bases and the J gene end by 4 bases; junction bases not matched to a gene: 7. Germline V lookup: CDR1 MNHNY, CDR2 SVGAGI (reference sequence). The CDR3 contains 15 residues.

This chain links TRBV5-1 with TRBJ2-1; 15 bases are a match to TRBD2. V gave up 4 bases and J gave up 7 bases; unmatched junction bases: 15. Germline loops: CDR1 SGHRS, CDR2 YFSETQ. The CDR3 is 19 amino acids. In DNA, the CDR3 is TGCGCCAGCAGCCCCCGGCGGGGACTAGCGGGAGGAGTAATTAATGAGCAGTTCTTC. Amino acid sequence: CASSPRRGLAGGVINEQFF.

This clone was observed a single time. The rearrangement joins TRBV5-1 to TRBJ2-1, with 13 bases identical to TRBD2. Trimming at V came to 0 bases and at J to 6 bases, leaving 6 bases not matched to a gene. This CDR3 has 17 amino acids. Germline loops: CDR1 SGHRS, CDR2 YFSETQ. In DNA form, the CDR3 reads TGCGCCAGCAGCTTGGGTACTAGCGGGAGGGTGATCAATGAGCAGTTCTTC. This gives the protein CASSLGTSGRVINEQFF.

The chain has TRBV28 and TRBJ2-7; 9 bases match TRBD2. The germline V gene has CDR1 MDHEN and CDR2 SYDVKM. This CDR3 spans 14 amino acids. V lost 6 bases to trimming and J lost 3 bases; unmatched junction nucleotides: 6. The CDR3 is CASSLGLARYEQYF. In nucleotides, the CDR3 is TGTGCCAGCAGCCTGGGACTAGCCCGCTACGAGCAGTACTTC.

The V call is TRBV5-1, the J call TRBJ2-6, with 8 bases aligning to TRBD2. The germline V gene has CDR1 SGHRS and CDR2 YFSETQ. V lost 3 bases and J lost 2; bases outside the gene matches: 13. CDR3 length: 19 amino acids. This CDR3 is CASSSTPGLVGAGANVLTF. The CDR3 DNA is TGCGCCAGCAGCTCCACACCGGGACTAGTGGGAGCTGGGGCCAACGTCCTGACTTTC.

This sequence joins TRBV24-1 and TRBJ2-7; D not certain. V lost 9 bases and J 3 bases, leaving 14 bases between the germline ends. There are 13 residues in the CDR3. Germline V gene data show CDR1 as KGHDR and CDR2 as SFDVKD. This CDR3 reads CATPPDLYYEQYF. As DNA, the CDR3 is TGTGCCACCCCACCAGACTTGTACTACGAGCAGTACTTC.

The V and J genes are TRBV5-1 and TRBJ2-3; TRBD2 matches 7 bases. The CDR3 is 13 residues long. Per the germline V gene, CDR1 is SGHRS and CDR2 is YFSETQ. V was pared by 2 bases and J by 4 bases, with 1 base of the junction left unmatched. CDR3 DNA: TGCGCCAGCAGCTTAGCGGGATCAGATACGCAGTATTTT. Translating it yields CASSLAGSDTQYF.

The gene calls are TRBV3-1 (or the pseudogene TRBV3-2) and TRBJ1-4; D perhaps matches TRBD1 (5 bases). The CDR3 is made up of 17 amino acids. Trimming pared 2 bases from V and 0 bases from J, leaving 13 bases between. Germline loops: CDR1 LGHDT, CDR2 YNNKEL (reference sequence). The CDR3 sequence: CASSQIQGRATNEKLFF. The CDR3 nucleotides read TGTGCCAGCAGCCAAATCCAGGGCCGAGCAACTAATGAAAAACTGTTTTTT.

The CDR3 DNA sequence: TGTGCCAGCAGTTTCCGGGACAGTTCCTACGAGCAGTACTTC. This gives the protein CASSFRDSSYEQYF. The chain combines TRBV6-2 or TRBV6-3 with TRBJ2-7; TRBD1 agrees at 7 bases. This CDR3 spans 14 amino acids. After removal of 4 bases from V and 1 base from J, the junction contained 4 bases not matched to a gene. CDR1 and CDR2 (germline): MNHEY, SVGEGT.

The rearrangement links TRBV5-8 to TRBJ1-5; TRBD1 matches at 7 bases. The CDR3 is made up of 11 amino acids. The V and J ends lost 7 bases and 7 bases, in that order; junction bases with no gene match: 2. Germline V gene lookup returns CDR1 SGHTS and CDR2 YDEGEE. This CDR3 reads CASQGVQPQHF. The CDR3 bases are TGTGCCAGCCAGGGGGTGCAGCCCCAGCATTTT.

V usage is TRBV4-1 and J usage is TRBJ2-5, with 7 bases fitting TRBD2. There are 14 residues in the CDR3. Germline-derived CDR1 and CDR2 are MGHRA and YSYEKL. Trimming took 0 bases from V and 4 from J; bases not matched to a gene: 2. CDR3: CASSQDIAGETQYF. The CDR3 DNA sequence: TGCGCCAGCAGCCAAGATATAGCGGGAGAGACCCAGTACTTC.

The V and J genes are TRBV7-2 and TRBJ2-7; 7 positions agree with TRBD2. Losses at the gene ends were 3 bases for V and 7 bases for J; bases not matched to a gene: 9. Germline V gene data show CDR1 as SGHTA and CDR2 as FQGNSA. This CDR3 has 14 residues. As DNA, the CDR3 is TGTGCCAGCAGCTTGAGTTGGCGGGAGAAGGAGCAGTACTTC. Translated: CASSLSWREKEQYF.

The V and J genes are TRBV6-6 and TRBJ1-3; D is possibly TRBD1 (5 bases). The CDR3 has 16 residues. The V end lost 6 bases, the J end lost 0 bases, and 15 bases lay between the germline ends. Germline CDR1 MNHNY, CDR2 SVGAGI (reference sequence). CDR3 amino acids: CASSPGGTFSGNTIYF. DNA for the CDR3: TGTGCCAGCAGCCCGGGGGGGACCTTCTCTGGAAACACCATATATTTT.

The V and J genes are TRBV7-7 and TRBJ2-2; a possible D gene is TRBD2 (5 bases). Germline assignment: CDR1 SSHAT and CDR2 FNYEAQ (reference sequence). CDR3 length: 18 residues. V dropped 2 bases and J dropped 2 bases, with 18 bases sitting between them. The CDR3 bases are TGTGCCAGCAGCTTATTTGAGCGACTAACACTTAACACCGGGGAGCTGTTTTTT. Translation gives CASSLFERLTLNTGELFF.